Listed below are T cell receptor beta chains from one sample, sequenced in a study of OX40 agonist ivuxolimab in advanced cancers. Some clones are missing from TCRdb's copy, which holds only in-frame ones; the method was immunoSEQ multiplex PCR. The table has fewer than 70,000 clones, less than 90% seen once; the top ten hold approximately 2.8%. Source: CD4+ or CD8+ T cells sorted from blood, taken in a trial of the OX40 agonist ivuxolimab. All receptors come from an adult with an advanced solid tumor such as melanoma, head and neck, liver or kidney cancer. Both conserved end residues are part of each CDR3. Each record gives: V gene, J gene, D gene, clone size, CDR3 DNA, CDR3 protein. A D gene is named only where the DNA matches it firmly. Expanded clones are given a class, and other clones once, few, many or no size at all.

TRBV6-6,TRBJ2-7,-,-,TGTGCCAGCACCCGGGACCTAGCCGCCGAGCAGTACTTC,CASTRDLAAEQYF
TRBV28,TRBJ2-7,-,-,TGTGCCAGCATCGAGGGAGACAGATACTACGAGCAGTACTTC,CASIEGDRYYEQYF
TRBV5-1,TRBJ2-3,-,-,TGCGCCAGCAGCCCTGGCGGCGCAGATACGCAGTATTTT,CASSPGGADTQYF
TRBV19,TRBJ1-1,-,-,TGTGCCAGTAGTATGCGGACTACCTTTATGAACACTGAAGCTTTCTTT,CASSMRTTFMNTEAFF
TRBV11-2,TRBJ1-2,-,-,TGTGCCAGCAGCAGAGAGGGTAATGGCTACACCTTC,CASSREGNGYTF
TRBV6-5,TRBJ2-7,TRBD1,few,TGTGCCAGCAGTTACTCCGGGACAGTCTACGAGCAGTACTTC,CASSYSGTVYEQYF
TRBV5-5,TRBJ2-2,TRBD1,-,TGTGCCAGCAGCCCCTGGACAGGCCTGAACACCGGGGAGCTGTTTTTT,CASSPWTGLNTGELFF
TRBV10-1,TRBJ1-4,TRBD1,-,TGCGCCAGCAGTGAGGCCCGGGACAGCCGATATGAAAAACTGTTTTTT,CASSEARDSRYEKLFF
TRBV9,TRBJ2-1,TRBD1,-,TGTGCCAGCAGCACGGACAGGCCGAATGAGCAGTTCTTC,CASSTDRPNEQFF
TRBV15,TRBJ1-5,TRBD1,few,TGTGCCACCAGCAGAGAGGGACAGCCCAATCAGCCCCAGCATTTT,CATSREGQPNQPQHF
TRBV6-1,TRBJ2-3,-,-,TGTGCCAGCGTTGCTAGCAGGAACACAGATACGCAGTATTTT,CASVASRNTDTQYF
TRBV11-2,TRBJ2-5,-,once,TGTGCCAGCAGCTTATCGTGGGAGACCCAGTACTTC,CASSLSWETQYF
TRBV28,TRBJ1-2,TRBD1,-,TGTGCCAGCAGTTCCCCGACAGGGGGCAACTATGGCTACACCTTC,CASSSPTGGNYGYTF
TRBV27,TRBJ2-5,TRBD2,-,TGTGCCAGCAGTTTTGGGACTAGCGGGGGCAGGGAGACCCAGTACTTC,CASSFGTSGGRETQYF
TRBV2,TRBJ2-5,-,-,TGTGCCAGCAGAGTTGGGTCCACGGGTGAGACCCAGTACTTC,CASRVGSTGETQYF
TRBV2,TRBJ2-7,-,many,TGTGCCAGCAGGGCCATGGGGTACGAGCAGTACTTC,CASRAMGYEQYF
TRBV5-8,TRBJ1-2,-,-,TGTGCCAGCAGCTTGGCCGGGGTGGACGGCTACACCTTC,CASSLAGVDGYTF
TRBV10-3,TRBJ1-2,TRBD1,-,TGTGCCATCAGTGAGGGGACAGGGGGCGATGGCTACACCTTC,CAISEGTGGDGYTF
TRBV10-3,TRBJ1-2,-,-,TGTGCCATCAGTCCCTACCCTCAGGGAGAGTATGGCTACACCTTC,CAISPYPQGEYGYTF
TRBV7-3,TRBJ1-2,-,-,TGTGCCAGCGGGGGGCGCCTGGGTGGCTACACCTTC,CASGGRLGGYTF
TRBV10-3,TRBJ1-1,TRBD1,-,TGTGCCATCAGTGTCCAACAGGGGGTTGAAGCTTTCTTT,CAISVQQGVEAFF
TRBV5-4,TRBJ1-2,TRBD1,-,TGTGCCAGCAGTTTCGACAGGGCCTATGGCTACACCTTC,CASSFDRAYGYTF
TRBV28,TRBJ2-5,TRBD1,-,TGTGCCAGCAGCCGGGGACAGGAGGAGACCCAGTACTTC,CASSRGQEETQYF
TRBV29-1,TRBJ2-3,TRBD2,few,TGCAGCGTTGAAAATCCTCGTGAGCGGGGGGTCGGTGGTACGCAGTATTTT,CSVENPRERGVGGTQYF
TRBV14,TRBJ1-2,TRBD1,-,TGTGCCAGCAGCCAGGACAGGACACCTACTGGCTACACCTTC,CASSQDRTPTGYTF
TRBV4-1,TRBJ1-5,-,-,TGCGCCAGCAGCCAAGATCTGCGGGGGCGAAGCAATCAGCCCCAGCATTTT,CASSQDLRGRSNQPQHF
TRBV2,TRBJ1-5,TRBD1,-,TGTGCCAGCAGTAATGTCAGGGGGACTTATCAGCCCCAGCATTTT,CASSNVRGTYQPQHF
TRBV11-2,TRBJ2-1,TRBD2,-,TGTGCCAGCAGCCCCTTCAGCGGGGGATACAATGAGCAGTTCTTC,CASSPFSGGYNEQFF
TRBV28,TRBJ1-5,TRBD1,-,TGTGCCAGCAGCGGGACAGGCAATCAGCCCCAGCATTTT,CASSGTGNQPQHF
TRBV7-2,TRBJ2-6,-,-,TGTGCCAGCAGCTTAGTTATTCCAGGCCTAATCTCTGGGGCCAACGTCCTGACTTTC,CASSLVIPGLISGANVLTF
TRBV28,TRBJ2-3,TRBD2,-,TGTGCCAGCAGTACCCGCGGGGGGCGGGTAGATACGCAGTATTTT,CASSTRGGRVDTQYF
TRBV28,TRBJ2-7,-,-,TGTGCCAGTGTTGGCCGGGACACCTCCACCTACGAGCAGTACTTC,CASVGRDTSTYEQYF
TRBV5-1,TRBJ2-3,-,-,TGCGCCAGCAGCTTGGAGGGGGGAAGCACAGATACGCAGTATTTT,CASSLEGGSTDTQYF
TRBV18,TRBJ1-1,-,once,TGTGCCAGCTCACCTGCGGGGGACACTGAAGCTTTCTTT,CASSPAGDTEAFF
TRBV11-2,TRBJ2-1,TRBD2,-,TGTGCCAGCAGCTTGCGGGGGGGCGGCTACAATGAGCAGTTCTTC,CASSLRGGGYNEQFF
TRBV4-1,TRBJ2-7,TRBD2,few,TGCGCCAGCAGCCCCCTGGGACTAGCGGTAGGGAAGGGGTACGAGCAGTACTTC,CASSPLGLAVGKGYEQYF
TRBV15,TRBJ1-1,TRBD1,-,TGTGCCACCAGCAGAGGGGGACAGGGTCGAGCTTTCTTT,CATSRGGQGRAFF
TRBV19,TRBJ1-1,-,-,TGTGCCAGTAGCCGCTACAGGGAGAGGAACACTGAAGCTTTCTTT,CASSRYRERNTEAFF
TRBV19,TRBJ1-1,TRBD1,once,TGTGCCAGTGGTGTACAGGGGCACACTGAAGCTTTCTTT,CASGVQGHTEAFF
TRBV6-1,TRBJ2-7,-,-,TGTGCCAGCCGCTCACAGAACGAGCAGTACTTC,CASRSQNEQYF
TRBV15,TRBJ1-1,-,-,TGTGCCACCAGCAGAGAAACGGGCCGGGTTAACACTGAAGCTTTCTTT,CATSRETGRVNTEAFF
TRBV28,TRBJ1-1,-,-,TGTGCCAGCAGTCCCCCTCTTGGGGGGAAGGATGAAGCTTTCTTT,CASSPPLGGKDEAFF
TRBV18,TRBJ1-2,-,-,TGTGCCAGCTCATCCGACACCTGGGGGATTGGCTACACCTTC,CASSSDTWGIGYTF
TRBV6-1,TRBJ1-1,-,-,TGTGCCAGCAGTGTCATGAACACTGAAGCTTTCTTT,CASSVMNTEAFF
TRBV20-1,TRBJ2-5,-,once,TGCAGTGCTCCCGATGCGGAAGAGCAGTACTTC,CSAPDAEEQYF
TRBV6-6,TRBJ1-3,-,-,TGTGCCAGCAGTCGACTCGGGACGGCAGGAAACACCATATATTTT,CASSRLGTAGNTIYF